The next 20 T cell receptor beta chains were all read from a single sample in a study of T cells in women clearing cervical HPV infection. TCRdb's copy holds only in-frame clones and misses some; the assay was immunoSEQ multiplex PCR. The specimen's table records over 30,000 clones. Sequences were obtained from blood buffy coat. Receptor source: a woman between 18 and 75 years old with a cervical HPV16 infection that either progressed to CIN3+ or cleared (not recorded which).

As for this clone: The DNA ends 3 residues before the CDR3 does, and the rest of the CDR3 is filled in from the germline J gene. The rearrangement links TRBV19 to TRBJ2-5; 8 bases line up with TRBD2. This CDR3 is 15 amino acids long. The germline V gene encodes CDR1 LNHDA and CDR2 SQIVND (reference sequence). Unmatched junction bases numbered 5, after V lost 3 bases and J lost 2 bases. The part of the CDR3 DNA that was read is TGTGCCAGTAGTATCAGCGGGGGTAGGCAAGAGACC. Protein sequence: CASSISGGRQET. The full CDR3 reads CASSISGGRQETQYF. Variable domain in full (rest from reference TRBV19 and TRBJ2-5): DGGITQSPKYLFRKEGQNVTLSCEQNLNHDAMYWYRQDPGQGLRLIYYSQIVNDFQKGDIAEGYSVSREKKESFPLTVTSAQKNPTAFYLCASSISGGRQETQYFGPGTRLLVL.

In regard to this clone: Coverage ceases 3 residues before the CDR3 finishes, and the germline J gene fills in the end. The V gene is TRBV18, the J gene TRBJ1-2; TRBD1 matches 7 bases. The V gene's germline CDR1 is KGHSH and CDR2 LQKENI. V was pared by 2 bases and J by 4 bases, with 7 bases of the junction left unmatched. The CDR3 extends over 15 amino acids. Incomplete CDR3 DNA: TGTGCCAGCTCACCAGCGACAGGGAGAAGCTATGGC. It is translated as CASSPATGRSYG. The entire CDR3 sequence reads CASSPATGRSYGYTF.

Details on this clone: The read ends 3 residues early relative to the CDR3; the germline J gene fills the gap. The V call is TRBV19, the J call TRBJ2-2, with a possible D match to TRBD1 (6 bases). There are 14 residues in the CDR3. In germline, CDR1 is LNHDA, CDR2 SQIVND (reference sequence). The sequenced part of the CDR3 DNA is TGTGCCAGTGCCGCTACACAGGGTATGGAAAAG. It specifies CASAATQGMEK. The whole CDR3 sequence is CASAATQGMEKLFF. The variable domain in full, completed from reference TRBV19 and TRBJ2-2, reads DGGITQSPKYLFRKEGQNVTLSCEQNLNHDAMYWYRQDPGQGLRLIYYSQIVNDFQKGDIAEGYSVSREKKESFPLTVTSAQKNPTAFYLCASAATQGMEKLFFGEGSRLTVL.

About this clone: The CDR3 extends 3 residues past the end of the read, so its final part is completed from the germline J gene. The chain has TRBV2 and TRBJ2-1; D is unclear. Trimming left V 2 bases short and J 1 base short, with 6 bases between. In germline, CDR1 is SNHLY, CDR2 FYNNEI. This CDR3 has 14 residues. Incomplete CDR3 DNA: TGTGCCAGCAGTGAATCCAGGTCCTACAATGAG. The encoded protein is CASSESRSYNE. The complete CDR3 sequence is CASSESRSYNEQFF. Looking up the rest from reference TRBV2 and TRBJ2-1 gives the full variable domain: EPEVTQTPSHQVTQMGQEVILRCVPISNHLYFYWYRQILGQKVEFLVSFYNNEISEKSEIFDDQFSVERPDGSNFTLKIRSTKLEDSAMYFCASSESRSYNEQFFGPGTRLTVL.

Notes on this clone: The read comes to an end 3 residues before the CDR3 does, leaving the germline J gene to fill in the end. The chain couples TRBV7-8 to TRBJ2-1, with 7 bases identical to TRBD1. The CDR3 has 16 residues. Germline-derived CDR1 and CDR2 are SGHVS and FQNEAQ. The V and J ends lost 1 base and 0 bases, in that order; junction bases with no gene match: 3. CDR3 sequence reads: CASSLGGGYSYNEQFF. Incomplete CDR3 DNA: TGTGCCAGCAGCTTAGGAGGGGGCTACTCCTACAATGAG.

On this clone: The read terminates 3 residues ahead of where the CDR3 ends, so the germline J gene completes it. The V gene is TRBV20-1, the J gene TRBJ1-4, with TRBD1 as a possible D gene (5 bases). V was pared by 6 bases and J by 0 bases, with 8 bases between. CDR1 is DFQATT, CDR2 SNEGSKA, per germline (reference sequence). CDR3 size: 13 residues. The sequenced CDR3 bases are TGCAGTGCCAAGACAGCAACTAATGAAAAA. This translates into CSAKTATNEK. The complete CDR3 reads CSAKTATNEKLFF.

Here the CDR3 reads CASSLLAGAGEQYF. Partial CDR3 DNA: TGTGCCAGCAGCCTACTAGCGGGGGCAGGCGAG. The chain has TRBV7-2 and TRBJ2-7; 11 nucleotides match TRBD2. The read is 3 residues too short to cover the CDR3 end, so that end is filled in from the germline J gene. V lost 5 bases and J lost 6; bases outside the gene matches: 6. This CDR3 is built from 14 residues. The V gene's germline CDR1 is SGHTA and CDR2 FQGNSA.

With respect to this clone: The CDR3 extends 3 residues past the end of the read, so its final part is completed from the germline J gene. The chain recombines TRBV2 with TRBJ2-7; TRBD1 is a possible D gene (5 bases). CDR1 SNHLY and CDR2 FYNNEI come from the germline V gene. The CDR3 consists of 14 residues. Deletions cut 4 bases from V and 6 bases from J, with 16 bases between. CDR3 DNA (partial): TGTGCCAGCAGTGGCCAGGGCGCTTTGATCGAG. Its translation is CASSGQGALIE. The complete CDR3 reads CASSGQGALIEQYF.

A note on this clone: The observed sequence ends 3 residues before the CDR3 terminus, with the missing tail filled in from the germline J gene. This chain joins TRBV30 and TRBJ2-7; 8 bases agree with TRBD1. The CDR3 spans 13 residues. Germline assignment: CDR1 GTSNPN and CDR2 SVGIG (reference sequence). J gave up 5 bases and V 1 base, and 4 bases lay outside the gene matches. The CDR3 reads CAWSDDRGDEQYF. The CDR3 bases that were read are TGTGCCTGGAGTGACGACAGGGGAGACGAG.

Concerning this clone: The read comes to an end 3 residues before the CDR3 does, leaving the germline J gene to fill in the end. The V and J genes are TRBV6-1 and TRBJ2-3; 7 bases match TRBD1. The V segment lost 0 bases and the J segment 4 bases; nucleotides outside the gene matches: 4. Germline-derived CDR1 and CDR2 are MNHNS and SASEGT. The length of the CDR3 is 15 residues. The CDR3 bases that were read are TGTGCCAGCAGTGAAGCCCCAGGGGGAGCAGATACG. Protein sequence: CASSEAPGGADT. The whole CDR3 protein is CASSEAPGGADTQYF.

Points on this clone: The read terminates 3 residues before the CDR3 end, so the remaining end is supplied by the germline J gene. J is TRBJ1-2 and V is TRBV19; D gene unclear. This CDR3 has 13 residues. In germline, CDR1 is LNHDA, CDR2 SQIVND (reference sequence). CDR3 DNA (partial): TGTGCCAGTAGTCCTGCGGGTCGTAGGGGC. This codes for CASSPAGRRG. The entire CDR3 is CASSPAGRRGYTF.

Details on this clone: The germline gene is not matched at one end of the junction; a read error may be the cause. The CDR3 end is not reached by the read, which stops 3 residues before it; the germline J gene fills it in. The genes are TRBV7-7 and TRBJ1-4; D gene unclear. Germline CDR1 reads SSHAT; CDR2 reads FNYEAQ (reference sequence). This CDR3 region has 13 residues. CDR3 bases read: TGTGCTAGCAGCTTAGGCTATGGTGAAAAA. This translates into CASSLGYGEK. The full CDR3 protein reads CASSLGYGEKLFF.

The DNA read from the CDR3 is TGTGCCAGCAGTAGGGCTAGCGGGGGCCTCGGGACC. Translation gives CASSRASGGLGT. In full, the CDR3 is CASSRASGGLGTQYF. The genes are TRBV28 and TRBJ2-5, with 10 positions matching TRBD2. Sequencing ends 3 residues short of the CDR3 end; the germline J gene provides the rest. The CDR3 contains 15 residues. V gave up 5 bases and J gave up 7 bases; unmatched junction bases: 10. From germline, CDR1 is MDHEN and CDR2 SYDVKM.

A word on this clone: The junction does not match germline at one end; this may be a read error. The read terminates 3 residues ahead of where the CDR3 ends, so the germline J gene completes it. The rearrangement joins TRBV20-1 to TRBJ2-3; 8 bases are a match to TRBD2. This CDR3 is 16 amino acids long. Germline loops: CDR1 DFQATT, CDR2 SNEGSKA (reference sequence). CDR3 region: CSASLRAGGLSETQYF. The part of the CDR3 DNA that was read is TGCAGTGCTAGCCTCAGGGCGGGGGGTCTTTCAGAGACG.

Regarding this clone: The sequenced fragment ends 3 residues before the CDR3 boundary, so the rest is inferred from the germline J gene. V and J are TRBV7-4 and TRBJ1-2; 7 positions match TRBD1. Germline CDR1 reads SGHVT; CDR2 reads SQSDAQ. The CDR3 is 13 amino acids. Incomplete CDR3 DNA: TGTGCCAGCAGCTTCGACAGGGCCTACGAC. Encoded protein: CASSFDRAYD. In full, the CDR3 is CASSFDRAYDYTF.

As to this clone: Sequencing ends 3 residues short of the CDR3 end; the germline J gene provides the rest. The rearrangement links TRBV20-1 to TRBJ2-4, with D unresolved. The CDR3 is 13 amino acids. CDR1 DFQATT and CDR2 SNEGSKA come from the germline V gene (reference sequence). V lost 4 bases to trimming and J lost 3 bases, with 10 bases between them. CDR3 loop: CSAMSVHKNIQYF. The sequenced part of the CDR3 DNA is TGCAGTGCTATGTCGGTCCACAAAAACATT.

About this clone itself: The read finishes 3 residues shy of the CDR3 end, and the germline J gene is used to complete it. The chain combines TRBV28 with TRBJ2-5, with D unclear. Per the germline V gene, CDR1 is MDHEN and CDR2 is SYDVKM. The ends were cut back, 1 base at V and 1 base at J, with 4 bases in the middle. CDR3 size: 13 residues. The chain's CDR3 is CASSLYLQETQYF. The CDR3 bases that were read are TGTGCCAGCAGTTTATATCTCCAAGAGACC.

The CDR3 here is CSASLARRVNTEAFF. The CDR3 bases that were read are TGCAGTGCTAGCTTAGCCCGCAGGGTGAACACTGAA. V usage is TRBV20-1 and J usage is TRBJ1-1; tentative D call: TRBD1 (5 bases). The CDR3 end falls 3 residues outside the read, so it is completed with the germline J gene. Trimming removed 3 bases from V and 0 bases from J, with 14 bases in between. The CDR3 runs 15 residues. Germline CDR1 DFQATT, CDR2 SNEGSKA (reference sequence).

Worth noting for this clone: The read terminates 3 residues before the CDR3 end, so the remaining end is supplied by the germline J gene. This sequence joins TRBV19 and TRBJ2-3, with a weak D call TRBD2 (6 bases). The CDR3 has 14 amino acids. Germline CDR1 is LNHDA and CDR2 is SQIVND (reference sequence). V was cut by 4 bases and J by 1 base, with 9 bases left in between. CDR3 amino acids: CASSRVAGTDTQYF. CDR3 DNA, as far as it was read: TGTGCCAGTAGTAGAGTAGCGGGCACAGATACG.

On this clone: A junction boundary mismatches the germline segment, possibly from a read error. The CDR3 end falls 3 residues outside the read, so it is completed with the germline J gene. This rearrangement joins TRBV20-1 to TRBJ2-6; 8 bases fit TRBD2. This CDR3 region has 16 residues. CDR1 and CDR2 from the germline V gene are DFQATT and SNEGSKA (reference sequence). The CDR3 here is CSASRGGSSRANVLTF. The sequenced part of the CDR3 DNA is TGCAGTGCTAGTCGGGGGGGAAGCTCTAGGGCCAACGTC.